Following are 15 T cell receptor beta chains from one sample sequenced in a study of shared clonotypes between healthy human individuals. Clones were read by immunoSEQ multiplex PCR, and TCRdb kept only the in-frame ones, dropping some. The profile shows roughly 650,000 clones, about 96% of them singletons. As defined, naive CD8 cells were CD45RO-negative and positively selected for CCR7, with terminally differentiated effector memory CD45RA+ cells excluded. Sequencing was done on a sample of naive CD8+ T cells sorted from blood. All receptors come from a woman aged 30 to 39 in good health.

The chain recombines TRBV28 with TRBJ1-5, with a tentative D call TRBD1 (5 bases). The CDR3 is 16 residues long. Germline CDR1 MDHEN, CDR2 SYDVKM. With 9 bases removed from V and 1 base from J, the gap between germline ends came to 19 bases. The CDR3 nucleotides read TGTGCCAGTAAACTCGAGAGGTCAGGGAGCAATCAGCCCCAGCATTTT. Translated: CASKLERSGSNQPQHF. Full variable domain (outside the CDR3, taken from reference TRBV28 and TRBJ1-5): DVKVTQSSRYLVKRTGEKVFLECVQDMDHENMFWYRQDPGLGLRLIYFSYDVKMKEKGDIPEGYSVSREKKERFSLILESASTNQTSMYLCASKLERSGSNQPQHFGDGTRLSIL.

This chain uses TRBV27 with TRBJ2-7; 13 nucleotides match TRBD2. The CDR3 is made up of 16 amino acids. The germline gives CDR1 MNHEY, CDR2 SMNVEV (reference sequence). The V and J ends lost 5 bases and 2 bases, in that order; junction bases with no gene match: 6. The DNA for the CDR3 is TGTGCCAGCAGTACCTGGACTAGCGGGAGTGCCTACGAGCAGTACTTC. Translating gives CASSTWTSGSAYEQYF.

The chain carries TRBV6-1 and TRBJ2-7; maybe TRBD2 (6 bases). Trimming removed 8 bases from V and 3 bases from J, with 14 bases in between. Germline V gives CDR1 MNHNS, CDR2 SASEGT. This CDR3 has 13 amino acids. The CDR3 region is CASRPGLFYEQYF. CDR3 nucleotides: TGTGCCAGCCGACCGGGACTGTTCTACGAGCAGTACTTC.

CDR3 sequence reads: CATSRSANSNQPQHF. CDR3 DNA: TGTGCCACCAGCAGGTCAGCAAATAGCAATCAGCCCCAGCATTTT. The chain joins TRBV15 to TRBJ1-5, with D hard to call. The germline CDR1 and CDR2 sequences are LNHNV and YYDKDF (reference sequence). Trimming removed 3 bases from V and 0 bases from J, with 9 bases in between. There are 15 residues in the CDR3.

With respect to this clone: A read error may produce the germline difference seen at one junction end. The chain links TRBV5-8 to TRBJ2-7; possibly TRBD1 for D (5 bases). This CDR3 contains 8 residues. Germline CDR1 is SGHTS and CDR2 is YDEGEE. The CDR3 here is CASSATEF. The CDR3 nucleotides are TGTGCCAGCAGCGCGACAGAATTC.

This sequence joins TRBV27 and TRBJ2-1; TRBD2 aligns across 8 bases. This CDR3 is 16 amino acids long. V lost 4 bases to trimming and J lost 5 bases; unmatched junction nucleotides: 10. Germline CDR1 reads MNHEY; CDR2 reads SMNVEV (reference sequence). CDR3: CASSSPPGLENNEQFF. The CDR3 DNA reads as TGTGCCAGCAGTTCACCCCCGGGACTAGAAAACAATGAGCAGTTCTTC.

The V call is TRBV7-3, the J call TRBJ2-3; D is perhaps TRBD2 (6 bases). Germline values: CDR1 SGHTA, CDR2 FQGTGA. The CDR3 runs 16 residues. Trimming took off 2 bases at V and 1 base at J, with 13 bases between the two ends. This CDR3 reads CASSLVGGWGTDTQYF. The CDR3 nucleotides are TGTGCCAGCAGCTTAGTCGGGGGATGGGGCACAGATACGCAGTATTTT.

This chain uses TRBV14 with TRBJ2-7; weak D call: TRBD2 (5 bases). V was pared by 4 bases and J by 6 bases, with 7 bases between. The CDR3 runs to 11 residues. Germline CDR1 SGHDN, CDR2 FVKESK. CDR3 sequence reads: CASSLSVEQYF. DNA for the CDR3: TGTGCCAGCAGCCTTAGCGTCGAGCAGTACTTC.

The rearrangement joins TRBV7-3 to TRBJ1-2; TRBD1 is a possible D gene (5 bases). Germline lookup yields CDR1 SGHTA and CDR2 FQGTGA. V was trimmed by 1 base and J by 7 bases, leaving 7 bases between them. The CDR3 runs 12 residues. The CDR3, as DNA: TGTGCCAGCAGCTTAAAGGGACCTGGCTACACCTTC. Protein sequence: CASSLKGPGYTF. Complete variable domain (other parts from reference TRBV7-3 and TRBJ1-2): GAGVSQTPSNKVTEKGKYVELRCDPISGHTALYWYRQSLGQGPEFLIYFQGTGAADDSGLPNDRFFAVRPEGSVSTLKIQRTERGDSAVYLCASSLKGPGYTFGSGTRLTVV.

In DNA, the CDR3 is TGTGCCAGCGGTGGTAGCGGGAGTGCGAGCTCCTACGAGCAGTACTTC. Translating it yields CASGGSGSASSYEQYF. This chain links TRBV5-4 with TRBJ2-7, with 9 bases aligning to TRBD2. The germline V gene encodes CDR1 SGHNT and CDR2 YYREEE (reference sequence). This CDR3 has 16 amino acids. The V gene end was trimmed by 7 bases and the J gene end by 0 bases; junction bases not matched to a gene: 11.

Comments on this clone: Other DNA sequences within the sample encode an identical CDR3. DNA for the CDR3: TGTGCCAGCAGTTTACTTGGGGGCTACGAGCAGTACTTC. It translates to CASSLLGGYEQYF. This rearrangement joins TRBV28 to TRBJ2-7, with D perhaps TRBD1 or TRBD2 (5 bases each). The CDR3 length is 13 residues. Looked up from germline, CDR1 is MDHEN and CDR2 is SYDVKM. Trimming shortened V by 2 bases and J by 3 bases, and 8 bases separated the two germline ends.

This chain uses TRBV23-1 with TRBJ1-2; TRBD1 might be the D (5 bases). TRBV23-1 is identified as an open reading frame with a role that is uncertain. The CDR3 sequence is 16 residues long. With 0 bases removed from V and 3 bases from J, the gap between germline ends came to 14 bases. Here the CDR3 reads CASSQSGAGKDYGYTF. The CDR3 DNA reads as TGCGCCAGCAGTCAATCAGGCGCAGGGAAGGACTATGGCTACACCTTC.

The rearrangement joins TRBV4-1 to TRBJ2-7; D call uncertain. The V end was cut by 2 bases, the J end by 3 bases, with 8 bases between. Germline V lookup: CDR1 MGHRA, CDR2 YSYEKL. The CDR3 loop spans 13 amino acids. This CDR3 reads CASSQWSDYEQYF. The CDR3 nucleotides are TGCGCCAGCAGCCAATGGTCAGACTACGAGCAGTACTTC.

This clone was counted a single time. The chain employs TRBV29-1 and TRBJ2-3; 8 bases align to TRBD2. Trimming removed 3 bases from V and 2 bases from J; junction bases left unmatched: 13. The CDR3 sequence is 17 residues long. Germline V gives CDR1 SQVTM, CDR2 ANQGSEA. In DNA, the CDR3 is TGCAGCGTTGAGGGCGGTAGCGGGAATTGGTACACAGATACGCAGTATTTT. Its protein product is CSVEGGSGNWYTDTQYF.

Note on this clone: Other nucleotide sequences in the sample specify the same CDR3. The CDR3 DNA sequence: TGTGCCAGCAGCCCGGGCGGGGTGAACACTGAAGCTTTCTTT. Amino acid sequence: CASSPGGVNTEAFF. The chain uses TRBV7-9 and TRBJ1-1; no reliable D call. V shed 5 bases and J shed 0 bases, with 10 bases lying between them. Germline CDR1 SEHNR, CDR2 FQNEAQ (reference sequence). There are 14 residues in the CDR3.